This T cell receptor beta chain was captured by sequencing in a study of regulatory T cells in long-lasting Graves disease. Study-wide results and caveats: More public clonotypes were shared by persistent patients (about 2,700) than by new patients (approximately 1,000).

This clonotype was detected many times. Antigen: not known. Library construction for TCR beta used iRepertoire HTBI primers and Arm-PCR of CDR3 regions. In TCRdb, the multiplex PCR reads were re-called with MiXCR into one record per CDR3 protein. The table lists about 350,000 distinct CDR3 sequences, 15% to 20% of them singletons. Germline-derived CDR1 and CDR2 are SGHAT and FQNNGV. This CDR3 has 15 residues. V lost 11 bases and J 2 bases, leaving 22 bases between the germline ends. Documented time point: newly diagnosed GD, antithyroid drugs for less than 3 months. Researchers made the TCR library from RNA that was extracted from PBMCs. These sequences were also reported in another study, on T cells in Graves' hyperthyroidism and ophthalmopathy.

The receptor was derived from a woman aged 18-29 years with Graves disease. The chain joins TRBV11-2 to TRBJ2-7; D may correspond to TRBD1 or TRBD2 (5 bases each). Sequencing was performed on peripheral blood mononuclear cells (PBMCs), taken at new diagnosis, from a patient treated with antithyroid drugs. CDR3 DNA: TGTGCCTCGGAAACGCTTGGGGGTAGCACCTACGAGCAGTACTTC. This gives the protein CASETLGGSTYEQYF.